A selection of T cell receptor beta chains follows, all from one sample in a study of shared clonotypes between healthy human individuals. Produced via immunoSEQ multiplex PCR; TCRdb's table is partial and in-frame only. Among 1 million to 1.3 million clones listed, about four fifths were seen once. The sequenced sample consisted of memory CD4+ T cells from PBMCs. These receptors all come from a man between 18 and 29 years old in good health. Some clones in this sample may be carry-over from other donors' samples. CDR3s include the opening cysteine and the closing phenylalanine or tryptophan. D genes are given only for firm matches. Only part of the rows carry a size: once, few, many, or a class if the clone is expanded.

v_gene	j_gene	abundance	d_gene	CDR3aa	CDR3nt
TRBV30	TRBJ1-1	-	-	CACSEGGTFF	TGTGCCTGCTCGGAGGGAGGAACTTTCTTT
TRBV2	TRBJ1-5	-	-	CASSESSIGSQPQHF	TGTGCCAGCAGTGAATCCTCCATCGGTTCTCAGCCCCAGCATTTT
TRBV4-2	TRBJ2-3	-	TRBD2	CASSRTSGNIADTQYF	TGTGCCAGCAGCCGGACTAGCGGGAATATTGCAGATACGCAGTATTTT
TRBV6-6	TRBJ2-7	-	-	CASSRLGGLGEQYF	TGTGCCAGCAGCCGACTGGGGGGGCTGGGGGAGCAGTACTTC
TRBV2	TRBJ2-1	-	TRBD1	CASSPDRGSYNEQFF	TGTGCCAGCAGTCCGGACAGGGGCTCCTACAATGAGCAGTTCTTC
TRBV7-2	TRBJ1-4	-	-	CASSLAGGEKLFF	TGTGCCAGCAGCTTAGCTGGGGGGGAAAAACTGTTTTTT
TRBV6-1	TRBJ2-5	-	-	CASSLNQVRQETQYF	TGTGCCAGCAGCCTAAACCAAGTTCGACAAGAGACCCAGTACTTC
TRBV7-3	TRBJ2-1	-	-	CASSLGQAYNEQFF	TGTGCCAGCAGCTTGGGACAAGCCTACAATGAGCAGTTCTTC
TRBV30	TRBJ1-2	-	-	CAWSLPENYGYTF	TGTGCCTGGAGTTTACCGGAAAACTATGGCTACACCTTC
TRBV10-2	TRBJ1-3	-	-	CASSGEGPALSGNTIYF	TGCGCCAGCAGTGGGGAGGGACCGGCCCTCTCTGGAAACACCATATATTTT
TRBV5-1	TRBJ2-1	-	-	CASGDGGYSQQFF	TGCGCCAGCGGGGATGGGGGCTACTCTCAGCAGTTCTTC
TRBV2	TRBJ2-2	-	-	CASSGSGRGTGELFF	TGTGCCAGCAGTGGCAGCGGGCGAGGGACCGGGGAGCTGTTTTTT
TRBV7-2	TRBJ1-1	-	-	CASSLVGGREDTEAFF	TGTGCCAGCAGCTTAGTCGGGGGTAGAGAAGACACTGAAGCTTTCTTT
TRBV10-3	TRBJ1-2	-	-	CAISLDSLWGYTF	TGTGCCATCAGTTTGGACAGCCTGTGGGGCTACACCTTC
TRBV27	TRBJ2-7	few	TRBD1	CASRLGTGASYEQYF	TGTGCCAGCAGGCTCGGGACAGGGGCTTCCTACGAGCAGTACTTC
TRBV4-1	TRBJ2-1	-	TRBD1	CASSQQTGNNEQFF	TGCGCCAGCAGCCAACAGACAGGGAACAATGAGCAGTTCTTC
TRBV5-1	TRBJ2-2	-	TRBD2	CASSPREGSRGELFF	TGCGCCAGCAGCCCCCGGGAGGGGAGCAGGGGGGAGCTGTTTTTT
TRBV5-1	TRBJ2-5	-	-	CASRDQETQYF	TGCGCCAGCAGGGATCAAGAGACCCAGTACTTC